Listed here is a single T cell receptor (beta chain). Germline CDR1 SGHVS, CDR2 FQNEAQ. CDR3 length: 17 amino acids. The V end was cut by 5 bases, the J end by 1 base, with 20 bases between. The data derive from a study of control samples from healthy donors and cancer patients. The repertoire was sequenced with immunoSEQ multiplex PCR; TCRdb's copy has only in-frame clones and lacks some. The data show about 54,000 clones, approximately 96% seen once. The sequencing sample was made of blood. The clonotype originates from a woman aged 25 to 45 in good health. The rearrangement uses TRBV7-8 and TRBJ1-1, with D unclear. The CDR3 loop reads CASSKTRTAGRNTEAFF. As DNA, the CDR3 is TGTGCCAGCAGCAAAACTCGGACGGCCGGCAGGAACACTGAAGCTTTCTTT.